There are a few counts of the clone carrying this T cell receptor (beta chain). Its antigen is unidentified. The data were taken from a study of response to subunit inactivated influenza vaccine. Whole-study findings and limits: Few new T cells, the authors suggested, are recruited by each seasonal influenza vaccination.

MiXCR, applied by TCRdb to the RT-PCR reads, yields one record per CDR3 protein. The sample includes about 480,000 distinct CDR3 sequences, around 9.9% of them seen just once. The J segment lost 0 bases and the V segment lost 2 bases, leaving 15 bases of the junction unmatched. From germline, CDR1 is SGDLS and CDR2 YYNGEE. The CDR3 loop spans 22 amino acids. V usage is TRBV9 and J usage is TRBJ2-3; 16 bases line up with TRBD2. The sequence derives from a man in his fifties who received an inactivated influenza vaccine. The sequences come from PBMCs from blood, collected roughly 45 days after vaccination. The CDR3 DNA reads as TGTGCCAGCAGCGTTCGAGGCACCGGGACTAGCGGGGGGGCCGGAAGCACAGATACGCAGTATTTT. It specifies CASSVRGTGTSGGAGSTDTQYF.